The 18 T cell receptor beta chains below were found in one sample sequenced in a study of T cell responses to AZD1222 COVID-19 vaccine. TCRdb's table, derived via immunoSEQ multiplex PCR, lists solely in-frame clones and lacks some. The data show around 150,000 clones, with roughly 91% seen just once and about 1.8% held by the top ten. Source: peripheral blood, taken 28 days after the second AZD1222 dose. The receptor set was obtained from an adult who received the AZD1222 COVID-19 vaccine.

The CDR3 sequence: CASSLWGAHNEQYF. The CDR3 DNA reads TGTGCCAGCAGCTTGTGGGGGGCGCACAACGAGCAGTACTTC. The chain has TRBV5-4 and TRBJ2-7; D could derive from TRBD1 or TRBD2 (6 bases each). The CDR3 runs 14 residues. Trimming stripped 1 base from V and 5 bases from J, with 13 bases between. CDR1 SGHNT and CDR2 YYREEE come from the germline V gene (reference sequence).

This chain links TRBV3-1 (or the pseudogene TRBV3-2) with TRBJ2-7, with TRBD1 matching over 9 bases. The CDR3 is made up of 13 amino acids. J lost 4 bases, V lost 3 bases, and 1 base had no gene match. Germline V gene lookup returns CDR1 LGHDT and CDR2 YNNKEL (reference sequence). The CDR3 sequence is CASSQGQGYEQYF. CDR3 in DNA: TGTGCCAGCAGCCAGGGACAGGGTTACGAGCAGTACTTC.

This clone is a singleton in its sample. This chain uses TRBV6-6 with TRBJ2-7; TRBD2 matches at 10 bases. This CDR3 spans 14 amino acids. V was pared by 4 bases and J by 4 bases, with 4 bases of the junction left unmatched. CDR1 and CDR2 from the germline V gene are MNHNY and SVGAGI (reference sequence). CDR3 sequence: CASSSVLAGYEQYF. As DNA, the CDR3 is TGTGCCAGCAGTTCAGTACTAGCGGGGTACGAGCAGTACTTC.

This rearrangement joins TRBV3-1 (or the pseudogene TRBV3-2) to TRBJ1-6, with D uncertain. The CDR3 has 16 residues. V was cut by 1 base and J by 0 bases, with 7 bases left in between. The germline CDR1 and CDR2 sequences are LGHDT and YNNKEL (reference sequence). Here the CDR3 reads CASSQGLSSYNSPLHF. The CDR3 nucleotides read TGTGCCAGCAGCCAAGGATTAAGCTCCTATAATTCACCCCTCCACTTT.

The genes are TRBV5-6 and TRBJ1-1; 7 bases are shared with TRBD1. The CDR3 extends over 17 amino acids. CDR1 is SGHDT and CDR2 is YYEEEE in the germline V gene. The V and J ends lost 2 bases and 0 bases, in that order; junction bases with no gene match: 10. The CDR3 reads CASSFLDRSFMNTEAFF. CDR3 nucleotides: TGTGCCAGCAGCTTTTTGGACAGGTCGTTCATGAACACTGAAGCTTTCTTT. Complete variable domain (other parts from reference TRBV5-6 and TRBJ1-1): DAGVTQSPTHLIKTRGQQVTLRCSPKSGHDTVSWYQQALGQGPQFIFQYYEEEERQRGNFPDRFSGHQFPNYSSELNVNALLLGDSALYLCASSFLDRSFMNTEAFFGQGTRLTVV.

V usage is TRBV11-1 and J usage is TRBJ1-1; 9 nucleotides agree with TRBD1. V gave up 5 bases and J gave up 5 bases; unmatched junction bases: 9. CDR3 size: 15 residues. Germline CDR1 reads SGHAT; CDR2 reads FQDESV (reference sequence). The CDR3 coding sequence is TGTGCCAGCAGCCGACTGACAGGGGGGAGGACTGAAGCTTTCTTT. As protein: CASSRLTGGRTEAFF.

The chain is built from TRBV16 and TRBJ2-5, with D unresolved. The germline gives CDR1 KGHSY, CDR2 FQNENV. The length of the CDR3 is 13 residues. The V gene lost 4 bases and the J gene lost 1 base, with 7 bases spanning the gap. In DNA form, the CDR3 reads TGTGCCAGCAGCCCACCACTCCAAGAGACCCAGTACTTC. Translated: CASSPPLQETQYF.

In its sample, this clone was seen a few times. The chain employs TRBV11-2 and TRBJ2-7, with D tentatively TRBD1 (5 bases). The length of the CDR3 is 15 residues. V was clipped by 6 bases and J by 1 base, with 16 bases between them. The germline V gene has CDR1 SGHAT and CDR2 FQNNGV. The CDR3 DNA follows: TGTGCCAGCAGTTCCGACAGTAGACTTTCCTACGAGCAGTACTTC. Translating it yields CASSSDSRLSYEQYF.

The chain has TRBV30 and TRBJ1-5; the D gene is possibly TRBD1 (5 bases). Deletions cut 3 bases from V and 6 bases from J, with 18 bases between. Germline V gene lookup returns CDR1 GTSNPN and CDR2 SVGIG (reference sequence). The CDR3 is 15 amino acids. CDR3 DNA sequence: TGTGCCTGGAGCGCCTCTGGAGGGACGGGTCAGCCCCAGCATTTT. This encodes CAWSASGGTGQPQHF.

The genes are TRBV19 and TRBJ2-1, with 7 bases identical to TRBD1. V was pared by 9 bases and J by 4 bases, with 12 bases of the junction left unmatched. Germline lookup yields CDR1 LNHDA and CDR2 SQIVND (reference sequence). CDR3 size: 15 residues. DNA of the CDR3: TGTGCCAGCACTACAACCCGGGACAGATACAATGAGCAGTTCTTC. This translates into CASTTTRDRYNEQFF.

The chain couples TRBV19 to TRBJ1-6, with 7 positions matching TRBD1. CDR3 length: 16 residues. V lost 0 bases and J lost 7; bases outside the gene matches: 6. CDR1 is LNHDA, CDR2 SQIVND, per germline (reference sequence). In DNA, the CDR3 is TGTGCCAGTAGTATAGATCGGACAGGCCGGAATTCACCCCTCCACTTT. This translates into CASSIDRTGRNSPLHF.

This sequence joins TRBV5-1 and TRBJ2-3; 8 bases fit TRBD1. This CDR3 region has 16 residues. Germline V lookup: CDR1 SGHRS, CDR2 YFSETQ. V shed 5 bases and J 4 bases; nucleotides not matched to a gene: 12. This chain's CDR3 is CASRATGDPRPDTQYF. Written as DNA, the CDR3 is TGCGCCAGCAGAGCGACAGGGGACCCCCGACCAGATACGCAGTATTTT. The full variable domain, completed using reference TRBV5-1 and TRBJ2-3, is KAGVTQTPRYLIKTRGQQVTLSCSPISGHRSVSWYQQTPGQGLQFLFEYFSETQRNKGNFPGRFSGRQFSNSRSEMNVSTLELGDSALYLCASRATGDPRPDTQYFGPGTRLTVL.

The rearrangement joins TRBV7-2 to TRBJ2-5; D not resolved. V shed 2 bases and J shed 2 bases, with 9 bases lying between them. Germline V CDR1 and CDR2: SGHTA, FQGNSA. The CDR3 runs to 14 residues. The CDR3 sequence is CASSLSYHQETQYF. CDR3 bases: TGTGCCAGCAGCTTATCCTACCATCAAGAGACCCAGTACTTC.

The CDR3 loop is CASSMRWGETQYF. The CDR3 DNA follows: TGTGCCAGTAGTATGCGTTGGGGAGAGACCCAGTACTTC. The chain uses TRBV19 and TRBJ2-5; D is unclear. This CDR3 is 13 amino acids long. Per the germline V gene, CDR1 is LNHDA and CDR2 is SQIVND (reference sequence). Trimming left V 3 bases short and J 4 bases short, with 9 bases between.

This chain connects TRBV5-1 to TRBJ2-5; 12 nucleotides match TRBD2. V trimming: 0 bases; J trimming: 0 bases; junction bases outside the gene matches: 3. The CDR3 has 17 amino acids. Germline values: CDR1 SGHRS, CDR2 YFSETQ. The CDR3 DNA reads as TGCGCCAGCAGCTTGGGTCTAGCGGGAGGGTACCAAGAGACCCAGTACTTC. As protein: CASSLGLAGGYQETQYF. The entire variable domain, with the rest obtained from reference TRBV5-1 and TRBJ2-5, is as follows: KAGVTQTPRYLIKTRGQQVTLSCSPISGHRSVSWYQQTPGQGLQFLFEYFSETQRNKGNFPGRFSGRQFSNSRSEMNVSTLELGDSALYLCASSLGLAGGYQETQYFGPGTRLLVL.

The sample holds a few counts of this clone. The CDR3 region has the DNA TGTGCGGGCCACGGGGGCAGCTCCTACAATGAGCAGTTCTTC. As protein: CAGHGGSSYNEQFF. The chain links TRBV7-9 to TRBJ2-1; either TRBD1 or TRBD2 may fit D (6 bases each). The CDR3 runs to 14 residues. Germline V gene data show CDR1 as SEHNR and CDR2 as FQNEAQ (reference sequence). Filled out from reference TRBV7-9 and TRBJ2-1, the complete variable domain reads DTGVSQNPRHKITKRGQNVTFRCDPISEHNRLYWYRQTLGQGPEFLTYFQNEAQLEKSRLLSDRFSAERPKGSFSTLEIQRTEQGDSAMYLCAGHGGSSYNEQFFGPGTRLTVL.

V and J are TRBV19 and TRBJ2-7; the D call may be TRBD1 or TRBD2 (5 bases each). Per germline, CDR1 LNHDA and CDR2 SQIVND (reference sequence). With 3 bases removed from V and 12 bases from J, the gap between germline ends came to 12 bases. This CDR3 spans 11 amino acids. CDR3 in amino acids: CASSIRGERYF. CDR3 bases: TGTGCCAGTAGTATCAGAGGGGAGAGGTACTTC. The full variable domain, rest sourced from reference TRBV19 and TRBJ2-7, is DGGITQSPKYLFRKEGQNVTLSCEQNLNHDAMYWYRQDPGQGLRLIYYSQIVNDFQKGDIAEGYSVSREKKESFPLTVTSAQKNPTAFYLCASSIRGERYFGPGTRLTVT.

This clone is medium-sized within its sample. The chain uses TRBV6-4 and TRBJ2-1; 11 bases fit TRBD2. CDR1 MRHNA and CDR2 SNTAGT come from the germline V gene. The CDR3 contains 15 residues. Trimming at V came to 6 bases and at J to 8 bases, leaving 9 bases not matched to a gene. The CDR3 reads CASSPTSGTSHEQFF. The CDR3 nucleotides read TGTGCCAGCAGCCCGACTAGCGGGACCTCCCATGAGCAGTTCTTC.